Each of the 27 T cell receptor beta chains below was sequenced from the same sample in a study of blood T cell repertoires in COVID-19. Sequencing was performed with immunoSEQ multiplex PCR; in TCRdb, only in-frame clones are kept and a portion is missing. The sample carries about 54,000 clones, approximately 90% recorded once. Sequencing used peripheral blood. These receptors originate from a man aged 35 to 55 with COVID-19, enrolled during active disease.

The chain recombines TRBV12-3 or TRBV12-4 with TRBJ2-3, with D hard to call. The CDR3 is 12 residues long. V lost 6 bases to trimming and J lost 9 bases, with 13 bases between them. CDR3: CASRHSPGTQYF. The CDR3 DNA is TGTGCCAGCAGGCATAGTCCAGGCACGCAGTATTTT.

With respect to this clone: One end of the junction varies from germline; a read error may be responsible. The V gene is TRBV10-3, the J gene TRBJ2-1; 11 positions match TRBD2. The CDR3 spans 15 residues. The germline gives CDR1 ENHRY, CDR2 SYGVKD. The CDR3 is CAISESVAGGGEQFF. The CDR3 nucleotides are TGTGCCATCAGCGAGTCAGTAGCGGGAGGGGGGGAGCAGTTCTTC.

CDR3 amino acids: CASSLAPDLGLLMSPLHF. CDR3 nucleotides: TGTGCCAGCAGCTTAGCCCCCGACCTCGGACTTCTGATGTCACCCCTCCACTTT. This chain uses TRBV7-9 with TRBJ1-6; unclear D gene. CDR1 is SEHNR, CDR2 FQNEAQ, per germline (reference sequence). This CDR3 spans 18 amino acids. V lost 0 bases and J lost 10, with 22 bases in between.

V usage is TRBV19 and J usage is TRBJ1-5; 9 bases align to TRBD1. The length of the CDR3 is 15 residues. Trimming cost V 7 bases and J 4 bases; bases outside gene matches: 8. Germline CDR1 LNHDA, CDR2 SQIVND (reference sequence). CDR3 residues: CASKKQGASNQPQHF. The CDR3 bases are TGTGCCAGTAAAAAACAGGGGGCCTCAAATCAGCCCCAGCATTTT.

This sequence joins TRBV11-2 and TRBJ2-2, with D perhaps TRBD1 (6 bases). The CDR3 covers 14 residues. V shed 2 bases and J shed 6 bases, with 10 bases lying between them. Germline CDR1 reads SGHAT; CDR2 reads FQNNGV. The CDR3 spells CASSLQGTAGELFF. DNA of the CDR3: TGTGCCAGCAGCTTACAGGGGACGGCCGGGGAGCTGTTTTTT.

The chain's CDR3 is CASLKGDRGITEAFF. DNA of the CDR3: TGTGCCAGCCTAAAGGGCGACAGGGGAATCACTGAAGCTTTCTTT. V gene TRBV5-6 combines with J gene TRBJ1-1; 8 bases are a match to TRBD1. The CDR3 loop spans 15 amino acids. V was clipped by 7 bases and J by 4 bases; unmatched bases: 12. Germline values: CDR1 SGHDT, CDR2 YYEEEE. Full variable domain (missing parts from reference TRBV5-6 and TRBJ1-1): DAGVTQSPTHLIKTRGQQVTLRCSPKSGHDTVSWYQQALGQGPQFIFQYYEEEERQRGNFPDRFSGHQFPNYSSELNVNALLLGDSALYLCASLKGDRGITEAFFGQGTRLTVV.

The rearrangement uses TRBV19 and TRBJ2-3; tentatively, D is TRBD1 (6 bases). From germline, CDR1 is LNHDA and CDR2 SQIVND (reference sequence). V gave up 5 bases and J gave up 0 bases, with 9 bases separating them. The CDR3 is made up of 14 amino acids. CDR3 region: CASSDRSSTDTQYF. The CDR3 DNA sequence: TGTGCCAGTAGTGACAGGTCTAGCACAGATACGCAGTATTTT.

V and J are TRBV18 and TRBJ2-2; D perhaps matches TRBD2 (6 bases). From germline, CDR1 is KGHSH and CDR2 LQKENI. V dropped 0 bases and J dropped 0 bases, with 8 bases sitting between them. The length of the CDR3 is 16 residues. CDR3 in amino acids: CASSPPRGTNTGELFF. CDR3 nucleotide sequence: TGTGCCAGCTCACCACCGCGGGGCACGAACACCGGGGAGCTGTTTTTT.

The chain has TRBV2 and TRBJ2-7; D possibly corresponds to TRBD1 (6 bases). The CDR3 totals 14 residues. V dropped 7 bases and J dropped 3 bases, with 16 bases sitting between them. Germline assignment: CDR1 SNHLY and CDR2 FYNNEI. As DNA, the CDR3 is TGTGCCAGCACCCCAAGGGACATCAACTACGAGCAGTACTTC. Amino acids: CASTPRDINYEQYF.

This clone was recorded once. The rearrangement links TRBV24-1 to TRBJ2-1; 9 bases map to TRBD2. The CDR3 totals 16 residues. The germline CDR1 and CDR2 sequences are KGHDR and SFDVKD. With 3 bases clipped from V and 7 bases from J, the junction kept 9 bases outside the gene matches. CDR3 DNA sequence: TGTGCCACCAGTGATCGAAAACCGACTAGCGGAAATGAGCAGTTCTTC. Residues: CATSDRKPTSGNEQFF.

The chain carries TRBV25-1 and TRBJ1-2; D remains ambiguous. Germline V gene data show CDR1 as MGHDK and CDR2 as SYGVNS. This CDR3 contains 13 residues. Trimming took off 2 bases at V and 8 bases at J, with 12 bases between the two ends. The CDR3 protein is CASSEPRTGGYTF. The CDR3 DNA is TGTGCCAGCAGTGAACCCAGAACGGGGGGCTACACCTTC.

The chain recombines TRBV29-1 with TRBJ1-1, with TRBD1 identical over 10 bases. Germline V gives CDR1 SQVTM, CDR2 ANQGSEA. This CDR3 region has 13 residues. Trimming removed 5 bases from V and 3 bases from J; junction bases left unmatched: 3. Written as DNA, the CDR3 is TGCAGCGTTCAGGGACAGGGGTACACTGAAGCTTTCTTT. It encodes CSVQGQGYTEAFF. The full variable domain, its missing parts supplied by reference TRBV29-1 and TRBJ1-1, is SAVISQKPSRDICQRGTSLTIQCQVDSQVTMMFWYRQQPGQSLTLIATANQGSEATYESGFVIDKFPISRPNLTFSTLTVSNMSPEDSSIYLCSVQGQGYTEAFFGQGTRLTVV.

The CDR3 reads CASSQEGVGQSYTF. For the CDR3, the DNA is TGTGCCAGCAGCCAAGAGGGGGTGGGACAAAGCTACACCTTC. V is TRBV4-2 and J is TRBJ1-2; TRBD1 might be the D (6 bases). Germline V gene sequence: CDR1 LGHNA, CDR2 YNFKEQ. CDR3 length: 14 amino acids. V lost 0 bases, J lost 9 bases, and 14 bases lay in between.

J is TRBJ1-4 and V is TRBV25-1, with a weak D call TRBD1 (6 bases). Per germline, CDR1 MGHDK and CDR2 SYGVNS. The CDR3 spans 14 residues. Trimming pared 5 bases from V and 6 bases from J, leaving 13 bases between. CDR3: CASSRFGGDEKLFF. CDR3 DNA sequence: TGTGCCAGCAGTCGTTTTGGGGGCGATGAAAAACTGTTTTTT.

The CDR3 coding sequence is TGTGCCAGCAGTTTATCTTACACAGATACGCAGTATTTT. Its protein product is CASSLSYTDTQYF. The V and J genes are TRBV2 and TRBJ2-3; D is uncertain. The CDR3 consists of 13 residues. CDR1 and CDR2 (germline): SNHLY, FYNNEI. Trimming stripped 5 bases from V and 2 bases from J, with 8 bases between.

This clone has more than one count but fewer than ten. CDR3 in amino acids: CASSYGTGDHEQYF. As DNA, the CDR3 is TGTGCCAGCAGTTACGGGACAGGGGACCACGAGCAGTACTTC. The chain combines TRBV6-5 with TRBJ2-7, with 10 bases aligning to TRBD1. There are 14 residues in the CDR3. Per the germline V gene, CDR1 is MNHEY and CDR2 is SVGAGI. V shed 2 bases, J shed 5 bases, and the junction held 3 bases outside the gene matches.

V is TRBV2 and J is TRBJ2-7; the match to TRBD1 covers 8 bases. V lost 7 bases to trimming and J lost 3 bases; unmatched junction nucleotides: 5. Germline assignment: CDR1 SNHLY and CDR2 FYNNEI. This CDR3 comprises 13 residues. CDR3 amino acids: CASKETGVYEQYF. The CDR3 DNA follows: TGTGCCAGCAAAGAGACAGGGGTCTACGAGCAGTACTTC.

The chain is built from TRBV4-1 and TRBJ1-2; D is possibly TRBD1 (6 bases). The CDR3 contains 17 residues. Germline V gene lookup returns CDR1 MGHRA and CDR2 YSYEKL. Trimming removed 2 bases at V and 0 bases at J, with 16 bases between. The CDR3 is CASSQTLLRGPNYGYTF. For the CDR3, the DNA is TGCGCCAGCAGCCAAACGTTACTCAGGGGCCCTAACTATGGCTACACCTTC.

This chain links TRBV3-1 (or the pseudogene TRBV3-2) with TRBJ1-6; D is ambiguous. There are 15 residues in the CDR3. Trimming left V 6 bases short and J 7 bases short, with 16 bases between. Germline CDR1 LGHDT, CDR2 YNNKEL (reference sequence). CDR3 amino acids: CASRRSSGENSPLHF. CDR3 DNA: TGTGCCAGCAGACGGTCGTCGGGTGAGAATTCACCCCTCCACTTT.

This clone was recorded once. V is TRBV18 and J is TRBJ2-7, with D possibly matching TRBD2 (5 bases). The germline V and J ends were trimmed by 3 bases and 6 bases, with 18 bases remaining between them. Looked up from germline, CDR1 is KGHSH and CDR2 is LQKENI. The CDR3 extends over 15 amino acids. Written as DNA, the CDR3 is TGTGCCAGCTCACCTAGCGTCGGCCCCCTAATCGAGCAGTACTTC. Protein product: CASSPSVGPLIEQYF.

The rearrangement uses TRBV2 and TRBJ1-5, with TRBD1 as a possible D gene (5 bases). This CDR3 has 15 amino acids. From germline, CDR1 is SNHLY and CDR2 FYNNEI. Trimming shortened V by 7 bases and J by 2 bases, and 15 bases separated the two germline ends. This chain's CDR3 is CASTSSGRGNQPQHF. CDR3 nucleotides: TGTGCCAGCACTTCGTCAGGGCGCGGCAATCAGCCCCAGCATTTT.

The chain links TRBV19 to TRBJ1-1; no definite D call. The V end lost 5 bases, the J end lost 0 bases, and 7 bases lay between the germline ends. The CDR3 runs to 13 residues. Germline V gene lookup returns CDR1 LNHDA and CDR2 SQIVND (reference sequence). The DNA for the CDR3 is TGTGCCAGTAGTCCCGGTTTGAACACTGAAGCTTTCTTT. Translating it yields CASSPGLNTEAFF.

The chain has TRBV11-3 and TRBJ1-1, with 8 bases fitting TRBD1. This CDR3 is 15 amino acids long. Germline V gene data show CDR1 as SGHNT and CDR2 as YENEEA. V was clipped by 3 bases and J by 0 bases; unmatched bases: 3. This CDR3 is CASSLTGVLNTEAFF. For the CDR3, the DNA is TGTGCCAGCAGCTTGACAGGGGTTCTGAACACTGAAGCTTTCTTT.

The V call is TRBV7-9, the J call TRBJ1-1; tentative D call: TRBD1 (6 bases). The CDR3 extends over 19 amino acids. CDR1 is SEHNR, CDR2 FQNEAQ, per germline (reference sequence). V gave up 1 base and J gave up 1 base, with 22 bases separating them. The CDR3 DNA follows: TGTGCCAGCAGCTTAGTTATTACCTCCTCCGGGACAAAGAACACTGAAGCTTTCTTT. Protein: CASSLVITSSGTKNTEAFF.

In DNA form, the CDR3 reads TGTGCCAGCAGTCGCGACAGGGGGCGAGGTGAAAAACTGTTTTTT. Translating gives CASSRDRGRGEKLFF. The chain combines TRBV7-2 with TRBJ1-4, with TRBD1 matching over 10 bases. With 6 bases clipped from V and 7 bases from J, the junction kept 8 bases outside the gene matches. Germline CDR1 SGHTA, CDR2 FQGNSA. The CDR3 consists of 15 residues.

This clone turned up a few times. The chain couples TRBV11-3 to TRBJ2-1; 8 bases fit TRBD2. Germline assignment: CDR1 SGHNT and CDR2 YENEEA. The CDR3 has 16 residues. V lost 0 bases to trimming and J lost 10 bases; unmatched junction nucleotides: 11. CDR3 region: CASSLDLRGLETEQFF. CDR3 bases: TGTGCCAGCAGCTTAGATTTGAGGGGACTAGAAACGGAGCAGTTCTTC.

V and J are TRBV12-3 or TRBV12-4 and TRBJ2-1, with D possibly TRBD1 on 5 matching bases. V gave up 4 bases and J gave up 8 bases, with 12 bases separating them. The CDR3 consists of 13 residues. The CDR3: CASSSVQGYEQFF. The CDR3 DNA sequence: TGTGCCAGCAGTTCCGTTCAGGGCTATGAGCAGTTCTTC.